Shown below are 9 T cell receptor beta chains from a single sample sequenced in a study of monozygotic twins with inflammatory bowel disease. Following a re-call of the 5' RACE reads, TCRdb has one entry per CDR3 protein and lacks DNA. The sample includes approximately 400,000 distinct CDR3 sequences. Sequenced input: blood. These receptors came from a human donor with ulcerative colitis or Crohn's disease, or a healthy co-twin of an affected twin (not recorded which).

The rearrangement joins TRBV4-3 to TRBJ2-2; the D gene TCRdb calls, TRBD1, cannot be checked with no DNA. CDR3 size: 16 residues. Germline CDR1 is LGHNA and CDR2 is YSLEER. The chain's CDR3 is CASSQDRLRGPGELFF.

The chain employs TRBV11-2 and TRBJ1-2; TCRdb picks TRBD1, but there is no DNA to check that call. This CDR3 has 16 residues. Germline lookup yields CDR1 SGHAT and CDR2 FQNNGV. The CDR3 is CASSTYRDRANYGYTF.

This rearrangement joins TRBV28 to TRBJ1-2; TCRdb's assignment of TRBD1 cannot be checked, as there is no DNA. Germline CDR1 reads MDHEN; CDR2 reads SYDVKM. The CDR3 length is 16 residues. The CDR3: CASSSLGGGHLYGYTF.

The J gene is TRBJ2-1, the V gene TRBV7-2; the D call from TCRdb, TRBD1, cannot be confirmed without DNA. Germline V gene sequence: CDR1 SGHTA, CDR2 FQGNSA. This CDR3 spans 15 amino acids. The CDR3 loop reads CASSSRQGGNNEQFF. Supplemented by reference TRBV7-2 and TRBJ2-1, the full variable domain reads GAGVSQSPSNKVTEKGKDVELRCDPISGHTALYWYRQSLGQGLEFLIYFQGNSAPDKSGLPSDRFSAERTGGSVSTLTIQRTQQEDSAVYLCASSSRQGGNNEQFFGPGTRLTVL.

This rearrangement joins TRBV11-2 to TRBJ2-1; TCRdb outputs TRBD1, but without DNA this stays unchecked. Germline CDR1 reads SGHAT; CDR2 reads FQNNGV. The CDR3 loop spans 15 amino acids. Here the CDR3 reads CASSLGTGTSGEQFF.

The chain employs TRBV20-1 and TRBJ2-7; TCRdb reports TRBD1, a call that lacks DNA to check it against. The CDR3 has 12 residues. Germline V gives CDR1 DFQATT, CDR2 SNEGSKA (reference sequence). The CDR3 protein is CSASRQFTEQYF.

J is TRBJ2-3 and V is TRBV12-3 or TRBV12-4; TCRdb's D call, TRBD2, is unchecked because there is no DNA. This CDR3 is built from 14 residues. CDR3 amino acids: CASGTSGSRDTQYF.

The genes are TRBV19 and TRBJ1-6. The CDR3 consists of 17 residues. Germline V gene sequence: CDR1 LNHDA, CDR2 SQIVND (reference sequence). Here the CDR3 reads CASSVTGTSSYNSPLHF.

The V call is TRBV7-9, the J call TRBJ2-5; TCRdb returns TRBD1, unconfirmable since there is no DNA. Germline values: CDR1 SEHNR, CDR2 FQNEAQ (reference sequence). The CDR3 totals 16 residues. The CDR3 region is CASSLVQGRGEETQYF. Full variable domain (missing parts from reference TRBV7-9 and TRBJ2-5): DTGVSQNPRHKITKRGQNVTFRCDPISEHNRLYWYRQTLGQGPEFLTYFQNEAQLEKSRLLSDRFSAERPKGSFSTLEIQRTEQGDSAMYLCASSLVQGRGEETQYFGPGTRLLVL.